These 16 T cell receptor beta chains came from one sample sequenced in a study of blood T cell repertoires in COVID-19. Clones were sequenced by immunoSEQ multiplex PCR, and TCRdb holds only the in-frame ones, with some missing. The sample contains 150,000 to 200,000 clones, roughly 85% of which appear only once. The sequenced material came from peripheral blood. The receptor set was obtained from a woman older than 75 with acute or convalescent COVID-19.

This clone was found a few times. The chain is built from TRBV12-3 or TRBV12-4 and TRBJ1-5; D call uncertain. The V and J ends lost 3 bases and 4 bases respectively, with 7 bases between them. This CDR3 is 13 amino acids long. CDR3 sequence reads: CASSLDWNQPQHF. In DNA, the CDR3 is TGTGCCAGCAGTTTGGACTGGAATCAGCCCCAGCATTTT.

This clone was seen repeatedly, ten times or more. This rearrangement joins TRBV30 to TRBJ2-7; tentatively, D is TRBD1 (6 bases). CDR1 and CDR2 (germline): GTSNPN, SVGIG (reference sequence). This CDR3 is built from 12 residues. Trimming removed 7 bases at V and 4 bases at J, with 14 bases between. CDR3 sequence reads: CAFQQGMYEQYF. The DNA for the CDR3 is TGTGCCTTTCAACAGGGAATGTACGAGCAGTACTTC.

The chain is built from TRBV2 and TRBJ2-2; TRBD1 might be the D (6 bases). Germline values: CDR1 SNHLY, CDR2 FYNNEI. The CDR3 spans 14 residues. Trimming stripped 4 bases from V and 7 bases from J, with 13 bases between. The CDR3: CASSVGQIRGELFF. CDR3 coding DNA: TGTGCCAGCAGTGTCGGACAGATCCGCGGGGAGCTGTTTTTT.

This clone came up once. V usage is TRBV7-9 and J usage is TRBJ1-4; the D is unclear. There are 15 residues in the CDR3. Germline CDR1 and CDR2: SEHNR and FQNEAQ (reference sequence). V shed 2 bases and J shed 5 bases, with 12 bases lying between them. CDR3 in amino acids: CASSLYEAANEKLFF. The CDR3 nucleotides are TGTGCCAGCAGCTTATACGAGGCTGCCAATGAAAAACTGTTTTTT.

The chain has TRBV2 and TRBJ2-2, with D perhaps matching TRBD2 (5 bases). Per germline, CDR1 SNHLY and CDR2 FYNNEI. This CDR3 comprises 18 residues. Trimming cost V 2 bases and J 1 base, with 17 bases left between them. CDR3 bases: TGTGCCAGCAGTGAAATGGTGGGAGTCGGTAGGAACACCGGGGAGCTGTTTTTT. Amino acids: CASSEMVGVGRNTGELFF.

There are a few counts of this clone. The chain carries TRBV11-3 and TRBJ2-5; no reliable D call. The germline V and J ends were trimmed by 3 bases and 4 bases, with 15 bases remaining between them. Germline CDR1 reads SGHNT; CDR2 reads YENEEA. The CDR3 extends over 15 amino acids. CDR3: CASSFLPSPRETQYF. The CDR3 DNA follows: TGTGCCAGCAGCTTTCTTCCTAGTCCCAGAGAGACCCAGTACTTC.

The chain is built from TRBV13 and TRBJ1-3; 7 bases map to TRBD1. The ends lost 2 bases at V and 4 bases at J; junction bases unmatched: 8. The CDR3 totals 16 residues. CDR1 is PRHDT and CDR2 is FYEKMQ in the germline V gene (reference sequence). CDR3 protein: CASSLPVNRGGNTIYF. As DNA, the CDR3 is TGTGCCAGCAGCTTACCTGTAAACAGGGGAGGAAACACCATATATTTT.

This chain links TRBV5-4 with TRBJ1-2; unclear D gene. Trimming shortened V by 3 bases and J by 1 base, and 7 bases separated the two germline ends. The CDR3 contains 13 residues. From germline, CDR1 is SGHNT and CDR2 YYREEE (reference sequence). DNA of the CDR3: TGTGCCAGCAGCTCGAACGGTAACTATGGCTACACCTTC. It codes for CASSSNGNYGYTF.

The rearrangement joins TRBV19 to TRBJ1-4; D unresolved. This CDR3 comprises 15 residues. Trimming left V 6 bases short and J 1 base short, with 12 bases between. Per germline, CDR1 LNHDA and CDR2 SQIVND (reference sequence). CDR3 amino acids: CASSGDLVTNEKLFF. The CDR3 nucleotides read TGTGCCAGTAGCGGGGATTTAGTAACTAATGAAAAACTGTTTTTT.

The genes are TRBV19 and TRBJ2-3; D ambiguous. The germline V gene encodes CDR1 LNHDA and CDR2 SQIVND (reference sequence). V was shortened by 6 bases and J by 0 bases, with 16 bases between the two germline ends. This CDR3 is 16 amino acids long. The CDR3 protein is CASSLGQPTSTDTQYF. The CDR3 DNA is TGTGCCAGTAGCCTTGGGCAGCCCACTAGCACAGATACGCAGTATTTT.

The chain uses TRBV7-8 and TRBJ2-7, with TRBD1 matching over 7 bases. The CDR3 has 15 amino acids. CDR1 is SGHVS and CDR2 is FQNEAQ in the germline V gene. Trimming cost V 5 bases and J 3 bases; bases outside gene matches: 10. The CDR3 region is CASSPTTGTNYEQYF. For the CDR3, the DNA is TGTGCCAGCAGCCCAACGACAGGGACCAACTACGAGCAGTACTTC.

This chain links TRBV10-1 with TRBJ2-2; a possible D gene is TRBD1 (7 bases). Trimming removed 0 bases at V and 2 bases at J, with 22 bases between. The germline V gene encodes CDR1 WNHNN and CDR2 SYGVQD (reference sequence). The CDR3 totals 20 residues. The CDR3, as DNA: TGCGCCAGCAGTGAGTCGGGTCGACATCCAGGGGGGTCCAACACCGGGGAGCTGTTTTTT. Its protein is CASSESGRHPGGSNTGELFF.

The chain has TRBV3-1 (or the pseudogene TRBV3-2) and TRBJ2-7, with D tentatively TRBD2 (5 bases). Germline V CDR1 and CDR2: LGHDT, YNNKEL (reference sequence). This CDR3 has 13 amino acids. The V end was cut by 1 base, the J end by 3 bases, with 7 bases between. CDR3 coding DNA: TGTGCCAGCAGCCAAGTCGGAGGCTACGAGCAGTACTTC. Encoded protein: CASSQVGGYEQYF.

This clone was found a few times. The chain links TRBV29-1 to TRBJ1-1; D not certain. This CDR3 has 12 amino acids. V shed 7 bases and J shed 5 bases, with 14 bases lying between them. Germline V gene sequence: CDR1 SQVTM, CDR2 ANQGSEA. CDR3 nucleotides: TGCAGCGCCTTATGGAGGGAGACTGAAGCTTTCTTT. Amino acids: CSALWRETEAFF.

Here the CDR3 DNA reads TGTGCCTGCAATCCCGGGGCTGGGGCCAACGTCCTGACTTTC. Protein: CACNPGAGANVLTF. The chain couples TRBV30 to TRBJ2-6, with D maybe TRBD2 (5 bases). This CDR3 is built from 14 residues. V was shortened by 6 bases and J by 2 bases, with 11 bases between the two germline ends. Per germline, CDR1 GTSNPN and CDR2 SVGIG (reference sequence).

V is TRBV11-2 and J is TRBJ2-3; D might be TRBD2 (5 bases). In germline, CDR1 is SGHAT, CDR2 FQNNGV. Trimming took off 5 bases at V and 6 bases at J, with 24 bases between the two ends. CDR3 length: 17 residues. The CDR3 here is CASSPRWGGGTRDTQYF. The CDR3 nucleotides are TGTGCCAGCAGCCCCAGATGGGGTGGAGGCACACGGGATACGCAGTATTTT.